One and the same sample provided the 12 T cell receptor beta chains below, sequenced in a study of T cells in Graves' hyperthyroidism and ophthalmopathy (dated by TCRdb to between 2017 and 2020). The protocol used for the library was multiplex PCR. Sequencing instrument: Illumina HiSeq 2000. Amplification of TCR beta CDR3 regions was carried out from RNA transcripts. A first-round RT-PCR of the TCR CDR3 used the HTBI primer set with the Qiagen OneStep RT-PCR kit. The public reads were reprocessed in TCRdb via fastp at Q25 and MiXCR, keeping in-frame beta chains. Duplicate CDR3 protein sequences are folded into a single record with the most common DNA and genes. In this sample the table shows fewer than 550,000 distinct CDR3 sequences, 15% to 19% of which occur a single time. Approximately 7.5% of the sample rests with the top ten. The sample consisted of blood. Source of these receptors: a woman aged 18 to 35 with Graves' hyperthyroidism.

This clonotype was found many times. This chain connects TRBV3-1 to TRBJ1-6, with D unresolved. Trimming took 0 bases from V and 7 from J, leaving 10 bases between them. Germline lookup yields CDR1 LGHDT and CDR2 YNNKEL (reference sequence). The CDR3 runs to 15 residues. The CDR3 protein is CASSQDPGNNSPLHF. The CDR3 DNA follows: TGTGCCAGCAGCCAAGATCCCGGGAACAATTCACCCCTCCACTTT.

This clonotype has only a few counts. The rearrangement links TRBV6-9 to TRBJ2-3; the D gene could be TRBD1 or TRBD2 (6 bases each). V was trimmed by 3 bases and J by 6 bases, leaving 16 bases between them. Per germline, CDR1 MNHGY and CDR2 SVAAGI. The CDR3 runs 15 residues. This CDR3 reads CASSYGGRARDTQYF. CDR3 sequence (DNA): TGTGCCAGCAGTTACGGGGGCAGGGCGAGGGATACGCAGTATTTT.

The rearrangement joins TRBV11-2 to TRBJ2-7, with 7 positions matching TRBD2. The V segment lost 3 bases and the J segment 4 bases; nucleotides outside the gene matches: 12. Germline V lookup: CDR1 SGHAT, CDR2 FQNNGV. CDR3 length: 16 amino acids. CDR3 sequence reads: CASSFRSGVSAYEQYF. CDR3 bases: TGTGCCAGCAGCTTTCGGAGCGGGGTTTCGGCTTACGAGCAGTACTTC. Together with reference TRBV11-2 and TRBJ2-7, the CDR3 gives the full variable domain: EAGVAQSPRYKIIEKRQSVAFWCNPISGHATLYWYQQILGQGPKLLIQFQNNGVVDDSQLPKDRFSAERLKGVDSTLKIQPAKLEDSAVYLCASSFRSGVSAYEQYFGPGTRLTVT.

This clonotype showed up many times. The chain has TRBV15 and TRBJ2-5; tentative D call: TRBD2 (6 bases). Germline V gene lookup returns CDR1 LNHNV and CDR2 YYDKDF (reference sequence). The CDR3 has 18 amino acids. Trimming removed 3 bases from V and 3 bases from J, with 23 bases in between. CDR3 protein: CATSSPLKAGRLEETQYF. The CDR3 nucleotides are TGTGCCACCAGCAGCCCTCTTAAGGCCGGGAGATTGGAAGAGACCCAGTACTTC.

This clonotype appeared many times. The genes are TRBV20-1 and TRBJ1-3, with 7 bases identical to TRBD1. V trimming: 6 bases; J trimming: 2 bases; junction bases outside the gene matches: 4. The CDR3 sequence is 13 residues long. The germline V gene has CDR1 DFQATT and CDR2 SNEGSKA (reference sequence). DNA of the CDR3: TGCAGTGCCTCAGGGGGTCCTGGAAACACCATATATTTT. Translating it yields CSASGGPGNTIYF.

At least ten counts were recorded for this clonotype. This chain uses TRBV24-1 with TRBJ1-1, with a possible D match to TRBD1 (6 bases). The CDR3 is 18 residues long. Per germline, CDR1 KGHDR and CDR2 SFDVKD. The V gene lost 2 bases and the J gene lost 1 base, with 19 bases spanning the gap. CDR3 nucleotides: TGTGCCACCAGTGATTCCTCCGGGACACAAGGCGAGAACACTGAAGCTTTCTTT. It is translated as CATSDSSGTQGENTEAFF.

This clonotype was picked up many times. The rearrangement uses TRBV20-1 and TRBJ1-2, with unresolved D. Germline lookup yields CDR1 DFQATT and CDR2 SNEGSKA (reference sequence). The V end lost 5 bases, the J end lost 1 base, and 11 bases lay between the germline ends. The CDR3 consists of 13 residues. This CDR3 reads CSASGSINYGYTF. In DNA form, the CDR3 reads TGCAGTGCTTCAGGATCAATTAACTATGGCTACACCTTC.

The sample holds a few counts of this clonotype. The chain has TRBV6-1 and TRBJ2-4, with TRBD1 matching 10 bases. With V trimmed by 6 bases and J by 7 bases, 3 bases remained unmatched. Germline V gene data show CDR1 as MNHNS and CDR2 as SASEGT. CDR3 length: 13 residues. The CDR3 reads CASRWTGGNIQYF. CDR3 bases: TGTGCCAGCAGATGGACAGGGGGGAACATTCAGTACTTC.

This clonotype came up many times. V usage is TRBV7-2 and J usage is TRBJ2-1, with TRBD1 as a possible D gene (6 bases). The V end was cut by 4 bases, the J end by 10 bases, with 11 bases between. This CDR3 contains 12 residues. Germline-derived CDR1 and CDR2 are SGHTA and FQGNSA. The CDR3 nucleotides read TGTGCCAGCAGCTCTGACAGGAACGAGCAGTTCTTC. Translating gives CASSSDRNEQFF. The variable domain in full, completed from reference TRBV7-2 and TRBJ2-1, reads GAGVSQSPSNKVTEKGKDVELRCDPISGHTALYWYRQSLGQGLEFLIYFQGNSAPDKSGLPSDRFSAERTGGSVSTLTIQRTQQEDSAVYLCASSSDRNEQFFGPGTRLTVL.

V and J are TRBV7-9 and TRBJ1-4; D gene ambiguous. The CDR3 consists of 14 residues. Germline V CDR1 and CDR2: SEHNR, FQNEAQ (reference sequence). Between the trimmed V and J ends, which lost 4 bases and 9 bases, there was a span of 15 bases. The CDR3 sequence is CASSSKGIMKKLFF. CDR3 nucleotides: TGTGCCAGCAGCTCTAAGGGTATAATGAAAAAACTGTTTTTT.

The sample holds many counts of this clonotype. The V and J genes are TRBV5-6 and TRBJ2-7; D unclear. Germline V gives CDR1 SGHDT, CDR2 YYEEEE. Trimming took off 2 bases at V and 2 bases at J, with 11 bases between the two ends. The CDR3 is 14 residues long. CDR3 DNA sequence: TGTGCCAGCAGCTTCCGGACGGCAGCCTACGAGCAGTACTTC. Its translation: CASSFRTAAYEQYF.

As concerns this clonotype: This may arise from a read error, as a much more abundant clone is one base away. The chain carries TRBV7-2 and TRBJ2-7, with TRBD2 matching 10 bases. The CDR3 is 16 residues long. CDR1 and CDR2 from the germline V gene are SGHTA and FQGNSA. V gave up 6 bases and J gave up 1 base; unmatched junction bases: 9. The CDR3 sequence is CASSIGVAGGSYEQYF. The CDR3 nucleotides read TGTGCCAGCAGTATAGGAGTAGCGGGGGGTTCCTACGAGCAGTACTTC.